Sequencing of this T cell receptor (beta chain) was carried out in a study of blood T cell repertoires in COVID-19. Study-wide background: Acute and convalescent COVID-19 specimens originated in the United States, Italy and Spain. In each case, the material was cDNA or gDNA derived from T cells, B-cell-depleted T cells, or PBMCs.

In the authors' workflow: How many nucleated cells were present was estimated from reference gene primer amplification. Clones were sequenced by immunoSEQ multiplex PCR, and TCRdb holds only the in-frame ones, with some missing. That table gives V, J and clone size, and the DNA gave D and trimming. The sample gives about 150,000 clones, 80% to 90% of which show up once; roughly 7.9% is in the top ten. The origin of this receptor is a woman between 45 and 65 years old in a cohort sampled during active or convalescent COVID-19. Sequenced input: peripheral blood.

CDR3 residues: CASSLPEGEPSYGYTF. The CDR3 nucleotides read TGTGCCAGCAGCTTACCGGAAGGGGAACCATCCTATGGCTACACCTTC. V is TRBV11-1 and J is TRBJ1-2; D might be TRBD1 (5 bases). The CDR3 has 16 amino acids. V gave up 2 bases and J gave up 4 bases, with 17 bases separating them. CDR1 SGHAT and CDR2 FQDESV come from the germline V gene (reference sequence).